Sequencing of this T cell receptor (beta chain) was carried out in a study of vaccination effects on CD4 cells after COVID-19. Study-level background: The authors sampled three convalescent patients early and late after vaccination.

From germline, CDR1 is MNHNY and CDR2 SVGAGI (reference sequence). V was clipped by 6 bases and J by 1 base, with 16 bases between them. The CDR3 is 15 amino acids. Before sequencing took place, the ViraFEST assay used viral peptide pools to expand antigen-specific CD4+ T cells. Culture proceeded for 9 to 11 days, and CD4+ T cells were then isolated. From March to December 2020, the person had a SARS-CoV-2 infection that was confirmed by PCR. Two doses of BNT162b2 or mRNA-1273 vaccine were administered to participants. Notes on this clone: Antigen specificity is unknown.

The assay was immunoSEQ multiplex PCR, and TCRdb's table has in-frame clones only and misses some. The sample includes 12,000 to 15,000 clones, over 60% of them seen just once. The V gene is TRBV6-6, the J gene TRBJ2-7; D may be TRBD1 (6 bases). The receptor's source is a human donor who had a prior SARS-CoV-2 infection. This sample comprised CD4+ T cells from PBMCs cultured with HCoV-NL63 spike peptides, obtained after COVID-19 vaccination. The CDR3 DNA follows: TGTGCCAGCAGCTTAGGACAGTCCCATTCCTACGAGCAGTACTTC. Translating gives CASSLGQSHSYEQYF.